This T cell receptor beta chain comes out of a study of blood T cells in healthy people across ages. This CDR3 comprises 15 residues. Germline V gene data show CDR1 as SGHKS and CDR2 as YYEKEE (reference sequence). In its sample, this clonotype was seen a few times. Its antigen remains unknown. General observations from the study: Without sorted subsets, naive and antigen-experienced compartments could not be conclusively compared.

Then a second PCR, running about 6 to 11 cycles, was carried out with a sample-barcoded 5' primer and a J-beta primer mix. Each CDR3 protein gets one entry after TCRdb re-called the 5' RACE reads with MiXCR. The table lists 1.5 million to 2 million distinct CDR3 sequences, about 50% of them singletons, with approximately 2.1% in the top ten. The rearrangement joins TRBV5-5 to TRBJ2-7; TRBD2 agrees at 8 bases. The J call is in doubt because the DNA end fits TRBJ2-4 better. The TCR was taken from a woman in her thirties or forties in good health. What was sequenced was blood. The CDR3 DNA is TGTGCCAGCAGCTTGAATGGCGGGGGGCTGTACATTCAGTACTTC. This translates into CASSLNGGGLYIQYF.